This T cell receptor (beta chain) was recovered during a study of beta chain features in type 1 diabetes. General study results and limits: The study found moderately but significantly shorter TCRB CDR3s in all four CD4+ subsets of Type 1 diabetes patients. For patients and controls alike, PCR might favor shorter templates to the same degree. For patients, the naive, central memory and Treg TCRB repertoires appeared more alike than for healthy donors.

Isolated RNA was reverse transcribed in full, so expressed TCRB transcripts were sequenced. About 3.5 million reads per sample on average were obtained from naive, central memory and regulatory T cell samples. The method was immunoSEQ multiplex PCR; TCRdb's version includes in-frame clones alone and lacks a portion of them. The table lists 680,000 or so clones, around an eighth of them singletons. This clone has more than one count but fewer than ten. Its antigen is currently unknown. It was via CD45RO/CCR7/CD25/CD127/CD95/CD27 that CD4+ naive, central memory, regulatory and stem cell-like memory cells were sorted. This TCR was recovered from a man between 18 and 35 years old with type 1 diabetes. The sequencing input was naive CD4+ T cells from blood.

CDR3 in amino acids: CASRQGTDYGYTF. The CDR3 nucleotides read TGTGCCAGCAGGCAAGGGACAGACTATGGCTACACCTTC. This chain uses TRBV28 with TRBJ1-2; TRBD1 aligns across 7 bases. Germline V gene sequence: CDR1 MDHEN, CDR2 SYDVKM. The CDR3 totals 13 residues. V trimming: 6 bases; J trimming: 3 bases; junction bases outside the gene matches: 4.